The clone carrying this TCR beta chain was observed a handful of times. The authors made TCR cDNA by 5'RACE template switching, adding a universal primer site and UMIs. TCRdb used MiXCR to reprocess the 5' RACE reads, holding one entry per CDR3 protein. The table shows some 560,000 distinct CDR3 sequences, with about a sixth occurring only once. The sample belongs to a study of T cells after yellow fever vaccination. The V gene lost 5 bases and the J gene lost 6 bases, with 8 bases spanning the gap. The CDR3 is 12 amino acids. Germline assignment: CDR1 SEHNR and CDR2 FQNEAQ (reference sequence). This chain joins TRBV7-9 and TRBJ2-1, with D perhaps TRBD1 (5 bases). The input for sequencing was PBMCs, taken about 5 days after the first yellow fever vaccination. The TCR sequence derives from a man between 18 and 35 years old who received the YFV17D yellow fever vaccine. The CDR3 loop is CASSDRANEQFF. In nucleotides, the CDR3 is TGTGCCAGCAGCGACAGAGCCAATGAGCAGTTCTTC.